One sample yielded the 4 T cell receptor beta chains listed below, sequenced in a study of liver allograft versus peripheral blood T cells. The overall study: In transplanted livers, T cell receptor repertoires were compared with those found in the recipients' peripheral blood.

MiXCR, applied by TCRdb to the reads, yields one record per CDR3 protein. The repertoire consists of 5,000 to 7,000 distinct CDR3 sequences, with around 15% occurring once and the leading ten covering roughly 2.9%. Every receptor here comes from a human patient who had a liver transplant. A subset of T cells may come from the graft donor.

The chain combines TRBV6-1 with TRBJ2-7; D remains ambiguous. CDR3 length equals 15 residues. Trimming stripped 0 bases from V and 4 bases from J, with 13 bases between. Germline assignment: CDR1 MNHNS and CDR2 SASEGT. CDR3 nucleotide sequence: TGTGCCAGCAGTGAAGCGCACAGCGATCTATACGAGCAGTACTTC. Its protein is CASSEAHSDLYEQYF.

This clonotype is medium-sized (0.01 to 0.1%) in the sample. This sequence joins TRBV10-3 and TRBJ2-7; 11 nucleotides match TRBD2. The CDR3 is made up of 15 amino acids. In germline, CDR1 is ENHRY, CDR2 SYGVKD. The ends lost 5 bases at V and 4 bases at J; junction bases unmatched: 7. CDR3 region: CAISTGTSGLYEQYF. CDR3 DNA sequence: TGTGCCATCAGTACCGGGACTAGCGGCCTTTACGAGCAGTACTTC.

The table lists this clonotype with a few counts. V is TRBV18 and J is TRBJ1-3, with D unclear. V lost 0 bases, J lost 0 bases, and 12 bases lay in between. The CDR3 runs to 17 residues. Germline CDR1 is KGHSH and CDR2 is LQKENI. The CDR3 protein is CASSPPGSGISGNTIYF. CDR3 nucleotide sequence: TGTGCCAGCTCACCACCCGGCAGCGGTATCTCTGGAAACACCATATATTTT.

The chain uses TRBV12-3 or TRBV12-4 and TRBJ1-1; weak D call: TRBD1 (6 bases). The V end lost 2 bases, the J end lost 2 bases, and 9 bases lay between the germline ends. The CDR3 runs 14 residues. CDR3 in amino acids: CASSLTGQNTEAFF. The CDR3 coding sequence is TGTGCCAGCAGTTTAACGGGACAAAACACTGAAGCTTTCTTT.